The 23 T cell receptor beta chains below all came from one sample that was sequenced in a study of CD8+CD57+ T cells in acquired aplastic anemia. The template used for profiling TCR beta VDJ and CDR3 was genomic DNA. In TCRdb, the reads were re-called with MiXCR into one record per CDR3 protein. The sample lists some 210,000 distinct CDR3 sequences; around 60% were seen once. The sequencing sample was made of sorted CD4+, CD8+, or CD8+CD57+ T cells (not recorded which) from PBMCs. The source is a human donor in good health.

CDR3: CATSRGGNYEQYF. The CDR3 DNA reads as TGTGCCACCAGCAGGGGCGGGAACTACGAGCAGTACTTC. The rearrangement joins TRBV15 to TRBJ2-7; the D gene is possibly TRBD2 (6 bases). The V end lost 3 bases, the J end lost 3 bases, and 9 bases lay between the germline ends. Germline CDR1 reads LNHNV; CDR2 reads YYDKDF (reference sequence). The length of the CDR3 is 13 residues.

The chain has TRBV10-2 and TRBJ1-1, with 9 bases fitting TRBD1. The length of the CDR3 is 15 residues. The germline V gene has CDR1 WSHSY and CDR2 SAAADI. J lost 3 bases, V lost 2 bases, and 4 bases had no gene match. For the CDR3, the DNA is TGCGCCAGCAGTGAGCCGGGACAGGGTGACACTGAAGCTTTCTTT. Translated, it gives CASSEPGQGDTEAFF.

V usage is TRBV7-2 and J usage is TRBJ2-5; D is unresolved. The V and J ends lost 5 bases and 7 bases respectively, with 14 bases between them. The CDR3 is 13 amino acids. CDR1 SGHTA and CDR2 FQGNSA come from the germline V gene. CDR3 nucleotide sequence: TGTGCCAGCAGCCCAGACCCCGACGGGACCCAGTACTTC. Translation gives CASSPDPDGTQYF.

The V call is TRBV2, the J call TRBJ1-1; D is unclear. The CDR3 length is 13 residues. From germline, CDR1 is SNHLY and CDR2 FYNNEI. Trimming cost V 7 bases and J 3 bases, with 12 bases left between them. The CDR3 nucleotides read TGTGCCAGCACCCTAGAAGGTCACACTGAAGCTTTCTTT. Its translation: CASTLEGHTEAFF.

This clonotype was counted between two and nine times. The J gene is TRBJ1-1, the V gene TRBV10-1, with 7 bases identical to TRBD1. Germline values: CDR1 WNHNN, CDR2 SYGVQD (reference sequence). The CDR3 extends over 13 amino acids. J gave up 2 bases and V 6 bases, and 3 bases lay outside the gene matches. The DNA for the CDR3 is TGCGCCAGCAGGGGACAGCTCAACACTGAAGCTTTCTTT. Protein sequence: CASRGQLNTEAFF.

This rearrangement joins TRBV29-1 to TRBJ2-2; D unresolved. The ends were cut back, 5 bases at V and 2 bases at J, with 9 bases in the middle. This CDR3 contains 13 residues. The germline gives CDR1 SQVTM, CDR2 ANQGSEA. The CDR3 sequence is CSVPDINTGELFF. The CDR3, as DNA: TGCAGCGTTCCTGACATCAACACCGGGGAGCTGTTTTTT.

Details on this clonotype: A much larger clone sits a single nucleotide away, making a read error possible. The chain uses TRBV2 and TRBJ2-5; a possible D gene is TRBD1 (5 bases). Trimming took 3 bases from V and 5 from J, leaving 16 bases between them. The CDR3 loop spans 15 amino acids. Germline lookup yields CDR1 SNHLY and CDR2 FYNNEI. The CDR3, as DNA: TGTGCCAGCAGTGAGGGCGTCCAGGGTGAGGAGACCCAGTACTTC. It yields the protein CASSEGVQGEETQYF.

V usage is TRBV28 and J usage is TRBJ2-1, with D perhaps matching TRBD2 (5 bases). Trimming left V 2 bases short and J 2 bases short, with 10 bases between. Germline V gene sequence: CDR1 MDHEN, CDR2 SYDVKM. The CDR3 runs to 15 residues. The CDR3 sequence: CASSLIGVPYNEQFF. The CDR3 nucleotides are TGTGCCAGCAGTTTAATCGGGGTACCCTACAATGAGCAGTTCTTC.

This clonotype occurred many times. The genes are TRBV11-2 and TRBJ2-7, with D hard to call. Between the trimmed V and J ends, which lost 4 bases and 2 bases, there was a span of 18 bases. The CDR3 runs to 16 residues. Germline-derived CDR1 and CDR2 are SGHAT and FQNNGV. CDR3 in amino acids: CASSSPSPLGTYEQYF. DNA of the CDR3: TGTGCCAGCAGCTCACCGTCCCCTCTAGGAACCTACGAGCAGTACTTC.

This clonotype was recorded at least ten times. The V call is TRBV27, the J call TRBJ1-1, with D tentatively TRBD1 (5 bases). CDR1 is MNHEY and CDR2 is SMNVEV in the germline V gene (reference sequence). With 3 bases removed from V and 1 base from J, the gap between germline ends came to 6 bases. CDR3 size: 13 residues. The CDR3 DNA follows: TGTGCCAGCAGTTTTGGGGGGAACACTGAAGCTTTCTTT. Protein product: CASSFGGNTEAFF.

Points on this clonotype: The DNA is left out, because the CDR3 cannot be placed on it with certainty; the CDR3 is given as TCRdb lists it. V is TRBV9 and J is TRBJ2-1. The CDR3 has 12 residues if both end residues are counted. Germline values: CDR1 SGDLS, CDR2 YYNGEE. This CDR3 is CASSVVGTGAFF.

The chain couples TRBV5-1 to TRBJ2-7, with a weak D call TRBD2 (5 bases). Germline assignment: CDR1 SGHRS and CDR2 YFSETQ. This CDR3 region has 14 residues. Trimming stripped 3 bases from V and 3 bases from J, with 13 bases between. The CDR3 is CASSSTGISYEQYF. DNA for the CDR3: TGCGCCAGCAGCTCGACGGGAATTAGCTACGAGCAGTACTTC.

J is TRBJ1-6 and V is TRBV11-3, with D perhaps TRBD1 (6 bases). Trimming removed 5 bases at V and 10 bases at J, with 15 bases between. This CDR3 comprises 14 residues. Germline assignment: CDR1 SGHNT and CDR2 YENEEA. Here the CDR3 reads CASSLPGQHSPLHF. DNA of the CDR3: TGTGCCAGCAGCCTCCCCGGACAGCACTCACCCCTCCACTTT.

CDR3 DNA sequence: TGTGCCAGCAGCGAGACGACTAGCGAGCAGTACTTC. Translated, it gives CASSETTSEQYF. The chain couples TRBV7-9 to TRBJ2-7; tentatively, D is TRBD2 (6 bases). The CDR3 has 12 residues. CDR1 and CDR2 from the germline V gene are SEHNR and FQNEAQ (reference sequence). V was cut by 5 bases and J by 6 bases, with 11 bases left in between.

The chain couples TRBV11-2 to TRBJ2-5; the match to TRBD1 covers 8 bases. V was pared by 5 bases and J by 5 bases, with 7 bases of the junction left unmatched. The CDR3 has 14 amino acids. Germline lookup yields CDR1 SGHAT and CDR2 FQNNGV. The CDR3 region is CASSGRTGRETQYF. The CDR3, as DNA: TGTGCCAGCAGCGGGCGGACAGGGCGGGAGACCCAGTACTTC.

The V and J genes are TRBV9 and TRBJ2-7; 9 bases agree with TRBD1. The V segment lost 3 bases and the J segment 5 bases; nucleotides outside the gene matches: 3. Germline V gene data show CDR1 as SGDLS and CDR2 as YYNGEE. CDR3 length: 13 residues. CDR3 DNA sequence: TGTGCCAGCAGCGGACAGGGGGTGCACGAGCAGTACTTC. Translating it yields CASSGQGVHEQYF.

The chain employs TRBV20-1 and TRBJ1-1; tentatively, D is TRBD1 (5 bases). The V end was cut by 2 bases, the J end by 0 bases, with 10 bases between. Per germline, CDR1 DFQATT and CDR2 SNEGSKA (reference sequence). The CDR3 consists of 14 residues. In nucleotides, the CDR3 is TGCAGTGCTAGACCTGGACACGTGAACACTGAAGCTTTCTTT. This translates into CSARPGHVNTEAFF.

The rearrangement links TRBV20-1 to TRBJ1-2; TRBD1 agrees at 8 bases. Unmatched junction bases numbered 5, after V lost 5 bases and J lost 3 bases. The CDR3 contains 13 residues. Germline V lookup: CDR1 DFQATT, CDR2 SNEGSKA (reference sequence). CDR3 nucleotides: TGCAGTGCTCCCGACAGGGGTGACTATGGCTACACCTTC. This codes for CSAPDRGDYGYTF.

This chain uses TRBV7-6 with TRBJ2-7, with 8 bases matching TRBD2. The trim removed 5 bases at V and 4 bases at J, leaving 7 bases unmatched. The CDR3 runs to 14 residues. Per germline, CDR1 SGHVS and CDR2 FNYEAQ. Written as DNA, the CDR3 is TGTGCCAGCAGCCCCGACGCTAGCGGGTACGAGCAGTACTTC. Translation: CASSPDASGYEQYF.

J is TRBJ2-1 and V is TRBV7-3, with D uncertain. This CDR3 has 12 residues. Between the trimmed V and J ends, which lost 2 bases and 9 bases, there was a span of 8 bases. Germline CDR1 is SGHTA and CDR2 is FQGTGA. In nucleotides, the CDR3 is TGTGCCAGCAGCTTACGCGTTGGTGAGCAGTTCTTC. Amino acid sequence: CASSLRVGEQFF.

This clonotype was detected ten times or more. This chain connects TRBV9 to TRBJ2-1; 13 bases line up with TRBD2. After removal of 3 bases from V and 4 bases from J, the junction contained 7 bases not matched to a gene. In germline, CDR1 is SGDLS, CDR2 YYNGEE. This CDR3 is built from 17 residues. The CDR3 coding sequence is TGTGCCAGCAGCGACCCGACTAGCGGGGGGTATTACAATGAGCAGTTCTTC. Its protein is CASSDPTSGGYYNEQFF.

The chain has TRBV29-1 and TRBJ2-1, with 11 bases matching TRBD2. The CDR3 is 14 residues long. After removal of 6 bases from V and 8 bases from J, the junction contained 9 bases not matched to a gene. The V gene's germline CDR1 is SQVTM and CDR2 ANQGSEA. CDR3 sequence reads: CSVIAGGLTDEQFF. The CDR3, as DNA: TGCAGCGTAATAGCGGGAGGGCTCACCGATGAGCAGTTCTTC.

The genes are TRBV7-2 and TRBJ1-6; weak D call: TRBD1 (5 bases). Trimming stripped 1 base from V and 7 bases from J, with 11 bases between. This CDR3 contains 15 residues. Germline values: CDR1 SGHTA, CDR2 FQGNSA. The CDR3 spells CASSLVGTGNSPLHF. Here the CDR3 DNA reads TGTGCCAGCAGCTTAGTGGGGACTGGGAATTCACCCCTCCACTTT.